Below, 17 T cell receptor beta chains from the same sample are listed, as sequenced in a study of CD8 T cells in ankylosing spondylitis. One entry per CDR3 protein, called by TCRdb with MiXCR from the 5' RACE reads. The table has 290,000 or so distinct CDR3 sequences, less than 25% seen once. Input material: blood, either unsorted or a sorted T cell fraction (not recorded which). The source of these receptors is a female donor with ankylosing spondylitis or in good health (not recorded which).

This clonotype occurred many times. CDR3 DNA sequence: TGCAGCGTTGGTGGGGGAGCTTTCTTT. Its protein is CSVGGGAFF. This chain links TRBV29-1 with TRBJ1-1, with a tentative D call TRBD1 (5 bases). CDR1 SQVTM and CDR2 ANQGSEA come from the germline V gene. V lost 4 bases, J lost 10 bases, and 7 bases lay in between. The CDR3 sequence is 9 residues long.

This sequence joins TRBV9 and TRBJ2-1; 10 bases align to TRBD2. The V segment lost 6 bases and the J segment 7 bases; nucleotides outside the gene matches: 10. From germline, CDR1 is SGDLS and CDR2 YYNGEE. The CDR3 sequence is 15 residues long. The CDR3 spells CASNAQAGGPNEQFF. The CDR3 coding sequence is TGTGCCAGCAACGCCCAAGCGGGAGGGCCAAATGAGCAGTTCTTC.

This clonotype appeared a few times. The rearrangement links TRBV5-6 to TRBJ2-1, with D maybe TRBD2 (6 bases). Trimming pared 0 bases from V and 8 bases from J, leaving 15 bases between. CDR1 and CDR2 from the germline V gene are SGHDT and YYEEEE. The CDR3 is 15 residues long. The CDR3 sequence is CASSLAVLAVHEQFF. The CDR3 coding sequence is TGTGCCAGCAGCTTGGCCGTATTAGCGGTTCATGAGCAGTTCTTC.

This clonotype turned up a few times. The chain has TRBV18 and TRBJ2-3, with unresolved D. The CDR3 has 14 amino acids. Between the trimmed V and J ends, which lost 6 bases and 2 bases, there was a span of 12 bases. Germline V gene lookup returns CDR1 KGHSH and CDR2 LQKENI. The CDR3 reads CASSPSIFTDTQYF. The DNA of the CDR3 is TGTGCCAGCTCCCCGTCCATATTCACAGATACGCAGTATTTT.

The V gene is TRBV4-3, the J gene TRBJ2-5, with D possibly TRBD2 on 6 matching bases. The CDR3 consists of 18 residues. Trimming removed 2 bases at V and 5 bases at J, with 24 bases between. Germline V gene sequence: CDR1 LGHNA, CDR2 YSLEER. CDR3 sequence reads: CASSQSLAQGIGSETQYF. The CDR3 DNA sequence: TGCGCCAGCAGCCAATCCCTAGCTCAGGGAATCGGGAGCGAGACCCAGTACTTC.

The chain recombines TRBV14 with TRBJ2-1; the D is unclear. The CDR3 spans 13 residues. Germline values: CDR1 SGHDN, CDR2 FVKESK. V lost 0 bases, J lost 9 bases, and 9 bases lay in between. The CDR3 protein is CASSQDRPTEQFF. Written as DNA, the CDR3 is TGTGCCAGCAGCCAAGATCGCCCGACTGAGCAGTTCTTC.

The sample holds a few counts of this clonotype. J is TRBJ2-3 and V is TRBV7-3; D remains ambiguous. This CDR3 has 15 amino acids. The germline V gene has CDR1 SGHTA and CDR2 FQGTGA. V lost 5 bases to trimming and J lost 1 base, with 13 bases between them. Written as DNA, the CDR3 is TGTGCCAGCAGCCGTCGGGCCATGGGCACAGATACGCAGTATTTT. It specifies CASSRRAMGTDTQYF.

The gene calls are TRBV5-6 and TRBJ2-3, with 10 bases fitting TRBD2. Germline CDR1 reads SGHDT; CDR2 reads YYEEEE. V was clipped by 2 bases and J by 1 base; unmatched bases: 4. The CDR3 is 16 residues long. This CDR3 reads CASSFLAGGGTDTQYF. CDR3 DNA: TGTGCCAGCAGCTTCTTAGCGGGAGGTGGCACAGATACGCAGTATTTT.

This clonotype has a handful of counts. This CDR3 is CSVGPGASGGIYEQYF. The DNA of the CDR3 is TGCAGCGTCGGCCCAGGGGCTAGCGGGGGGATCTACGAGCAGTACTTC. The chain carries TRBV29-1 and TRBJ2-7, with 11 bases identical to TRBD2. CDR1 and CDR2 (germline): SQVTM, ANQGSEA. Germline trimming cut 6 bases from V and 3 bases from J; bases unmatched to any gene: 13. CDR3 size: 16 residues.

V and J are TRBV6-5 and TRBJ2-3; 7 positions agree with TRBD1. This CDR3 is built from 15 residues. V lost 2 bases, J lost 0 bases, and 2 bases stayed unmatched. The germline gives CDR1 MNHEY, CDR2 SVGAGI. The CDR3 reads CASSYDRASTDTQYF. In nucleotides, the CDR3 is TGTGCCAGCAGTTACGACAGGGCGAGCACAGATACGCAGTATTTT.

This clonotype has a count of ten or more. The chain is built from TRBV12-3 or TRBV12-4 and TRBJ1-1; D not certain. The CDR3 runs to 13 residues. V lost 2 bases and J lost 1, with 5 bases in between. The CDR3: CASSLKWNTEAFF. DNA for the CDR3: TGTGCCAGCAGTTTAAAGTGGAACACTGAAGCTTTCTTT.

In its sample, this clonotype was seen many times. The chain recombines TRBV29-1 with TRBJ1-2; TRBD1 matches at 10 bases. V was clipped by 6 bases and J by 3 bases; unmatched bases: 13. The CDR3 extends over 16 amino acids. Germline CDR1 SQVTM, CDR2 ANQGSEA. Written as DNA, the CDR3 is TGCAGCGTCTCTCCAGGACAGGGGGGCAAGGACTATGGCTACACCTTC. Translation: CSVSPGQGGKDYGYTF.

The J gene is TRBJ2-3, the V gene TRBV11-2; D possibly corresponds to TRBD1 (6 bases). Trimming stripped 6 bases from V and 1 base from J, with 14 bases between. This CDR3 has 15 residues. CDR1 and CDR2 (germline): SGHAT, FQNNGV. For the CDR3, the DNA is TGTGCCAGCAGGATACAGGGTCTTGGCACAGATACGCAGTATTTT. Protein product: CASRIQGLGTDTQYF.

This clonotype was seen a few times. This rearrangement joins TRBV20-1 to TRBJ2-3, with 7 bases that match TRBD2. Trimming took 6 bases from V and 4 from J; bases not matched to a gene: 13. Looked up from germline, CDR1 is DFQATT and CDR2 is SNEGSKA (reference sequence). There are 15 residues in the CDR3. The CDR3 protein is CSAQTGREPPDTQYF. Here the CDR3 DNA reads TGCAGTGCCCAGACGGGGCGGGAGCCCCCAGATACGCAGTATTTT.

The rearrangement joins TRBV7-2 to TRBJ2-7; 9 nucleotides align to TRBD2. CDR1 SGHTA and CDR2 FQGNSA come from the germline V gene. This CDR3 comprises 16 residues. With 5 bases clipped from V and 2 bases from J, the junction kept 10 bases outside the gene matches. The CDR3, as DNA: TGTGCCAGCAGCACCCTGACTAGCGGAGCTCCCTACGAGCAGTACTTC. Translation: CASSTLTSGAPYEQYF.

The V and J genes are TRBV20-1 and TRBJ1-4; D is uncertain. V was pared by 3 bases and J by 0 bases, with 8 bases between. The CDR3 loop spans 14 amino acids. CDR1 is DFQATT, CDR2 SNEGSKA, per germline (reference sequence). This chain's CDR3 is CSASQAATNEKLFF. In DNA form, the CDR3 reads TGCAGTGCTAGTCAGGCAGCAACTAATGAAAAACTGTTTTTT.

In this sample, this clonotype turned up a few times. The chain links TRBV5-5 to TRBJ2-1; 8 bases match TRBD1. After removal of 4 bases from V and 5 bases from J, the junction contained 5 bases not matched to a gene. This CDR3 spans 14 amino acids. The germline CDR1 and CDR2 sequences are SGHKS and YYEKEE (reference sequence). CDR3 nucleotide sequence: TGTGCCAGCAGCCCGCGACAGGGGAACAATGAGCAGTTCTTC. As protein: CASSPRQGNNEQFF.